This TCR beta chain appears in the sequencing data of a study of blood T cell repertoires in COVID-19. Looking at the study overall: Researchers got acute and convalescent COVID-19 samples from the United States, Italy and Spain. T cells, B-cell-depleted T cells, or PBMCs provided the cDNA or gDNA that served as material.

This CDR3 spans 15 amino acids. The germline V gene encodes CDR1 SGDLS and CDR2 YYNGEE. Unmatched junction bases numbered 6, after V lost 0 bases and J lost 5 bases. Under the authors' procedure: Cell counts per sample came from amplifying reference gene primers. This table comes from immunoSEQ multiplex PCR, and its TCRdb copy is limited to in-frame clones, with some not included. V, J and clone size are those of that table, while D and trimming were read from the DNA. This repertoire shows roughly 250,000 clones, roughly four fifths found once; its top ten account for roughly 4.7%. The sequenced sample was peripheral blood. The chain couples TRBV9 to TRBJ1-1; 8 bases agree with TRBD1. This TCR derives from an older woman with acute or convalescent COVID-19. The CDR3 nucleotides are TGTGCCAGCAGCGTAGGAACAGGGGGGGATACTGAAGCTTTCTTT. It encodes CASSVGTGGDTEAFF.